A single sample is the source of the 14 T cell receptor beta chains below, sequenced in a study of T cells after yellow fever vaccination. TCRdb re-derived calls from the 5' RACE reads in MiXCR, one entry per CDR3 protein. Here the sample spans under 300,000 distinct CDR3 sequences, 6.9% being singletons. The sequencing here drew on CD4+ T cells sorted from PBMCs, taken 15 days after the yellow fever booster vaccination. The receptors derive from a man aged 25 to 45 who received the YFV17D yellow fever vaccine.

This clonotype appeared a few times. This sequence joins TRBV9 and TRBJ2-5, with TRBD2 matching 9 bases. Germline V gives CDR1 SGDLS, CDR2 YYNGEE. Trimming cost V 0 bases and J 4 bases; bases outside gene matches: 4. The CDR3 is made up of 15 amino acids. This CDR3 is CASSVGSGRRETQYF. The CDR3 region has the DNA TGTGCCAGCAGCGTAGGTAGCGGGAGAAGAGAGACCCAGTACTTC.

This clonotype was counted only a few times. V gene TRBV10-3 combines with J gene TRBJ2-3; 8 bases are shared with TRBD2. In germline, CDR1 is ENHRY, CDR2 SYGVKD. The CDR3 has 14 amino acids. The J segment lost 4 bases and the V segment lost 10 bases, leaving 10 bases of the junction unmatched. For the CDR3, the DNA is TGTGCCAGCTTAGCGGGAAGGGGGGCAGATACGCAGTATTTT. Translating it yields CASLAGRGADTQYF.

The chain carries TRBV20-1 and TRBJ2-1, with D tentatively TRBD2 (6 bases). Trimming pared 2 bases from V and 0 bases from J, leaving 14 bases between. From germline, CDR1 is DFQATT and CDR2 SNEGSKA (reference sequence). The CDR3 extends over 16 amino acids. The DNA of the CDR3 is TGCAGTGCTAGAACATTCGGGAGATCCTCCTACAATGAGCAGTTCTTC. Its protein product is CSARTFGRSSYNEQFF.

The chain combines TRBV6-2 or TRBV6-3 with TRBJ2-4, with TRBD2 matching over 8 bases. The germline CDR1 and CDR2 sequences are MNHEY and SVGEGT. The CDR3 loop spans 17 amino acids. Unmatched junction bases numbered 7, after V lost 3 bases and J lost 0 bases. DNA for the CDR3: TGTGCCAGCAGTTATCCCGGACTAGCAGGAGCCAAAAACATTCAGTACTTC. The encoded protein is CASSYPGLAGAKNIQYF.

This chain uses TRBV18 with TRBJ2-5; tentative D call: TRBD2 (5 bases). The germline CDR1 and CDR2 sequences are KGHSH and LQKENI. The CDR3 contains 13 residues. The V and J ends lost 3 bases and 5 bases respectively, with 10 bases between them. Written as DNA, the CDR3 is TGTGCCAGCTCACCGGGAGTATGGGAGACCCAGTACTTC. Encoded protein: CASSPGVWETQYF. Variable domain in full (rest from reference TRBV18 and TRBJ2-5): NAGVMQNPRHLVRRRGQEARLRCSPMKGHSHVYWYRQLPEEGLKFMVYLQKENIIDESGMPKERFSAEFPKEGPSILRIQQVVRGDSAAYFCASSPGVWETQYFGPGTRLLVL.

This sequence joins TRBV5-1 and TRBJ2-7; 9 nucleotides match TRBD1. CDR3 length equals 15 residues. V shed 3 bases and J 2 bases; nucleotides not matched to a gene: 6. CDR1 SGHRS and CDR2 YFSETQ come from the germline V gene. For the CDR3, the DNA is TGCGCCAGCAGCTCAGAGGACAGGGGAACCTACGAGCAGTACTTC. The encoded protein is CASSSEDRGTYEQYF.

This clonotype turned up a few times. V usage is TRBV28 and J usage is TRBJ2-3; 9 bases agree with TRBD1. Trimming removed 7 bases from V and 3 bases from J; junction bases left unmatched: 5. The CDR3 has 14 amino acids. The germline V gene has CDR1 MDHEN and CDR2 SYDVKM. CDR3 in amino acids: CASTTGGATDTQYF. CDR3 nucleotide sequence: TGTGCCAGCACCACAGGGGGCGCAACAGATACGCAGTATTTT. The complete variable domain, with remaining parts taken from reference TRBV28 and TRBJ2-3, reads DVKVTQSSRYLVKRTGEKVFLECVQDMDHENMFWYRQDPGLGLRLIYFSYDVKMKEKGDIPEGYSVSREKKERFSLILESASTNQTSMYLCASTTGGATDTQYFGPGTRLTVL.

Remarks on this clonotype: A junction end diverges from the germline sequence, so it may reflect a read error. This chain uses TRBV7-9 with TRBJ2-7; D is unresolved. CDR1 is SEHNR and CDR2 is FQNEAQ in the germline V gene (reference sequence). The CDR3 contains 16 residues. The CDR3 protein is CAISPGSARGRYEQYF. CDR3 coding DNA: TGTGCCATCAGCCCAGGCTCGGCCAGAGGAAGGTACGAGCAGTACTTC.

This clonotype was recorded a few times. CDR3 bases: TGTGCCAGCAGCTCCAGACCCAATACGCAGTATTTT. Protein sequence: CASSSRPNTQYF. V is TRBV5-4 and J is TRBJ2-3; no clear D gene. V shed 3 bases and J shed 7 bases, with 9 bases lying between them. CDR3 size: 12 residues. CDR1 and CDR2 (germline): SGHNT, YYREEE (reference sequence). The variable domain in full, with the rest retrieved from reference TRBV5-4 and TRBJ2-3, is ETGVTQSPTHLIKTRGQQVTLRCSSQSGHNTVSWYQQALGQGPQFIFQYYREEENGRGNFPPRFSGLQFPNYSSELNVNALELDDSALYLCASSSRPNTQYFGPGTRLTVL.

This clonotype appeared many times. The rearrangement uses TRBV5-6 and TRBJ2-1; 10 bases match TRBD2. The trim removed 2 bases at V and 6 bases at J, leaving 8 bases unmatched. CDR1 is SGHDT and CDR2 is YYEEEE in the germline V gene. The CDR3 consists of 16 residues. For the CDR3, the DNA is TGTGCCAGCAGCTTAAGGTCTAGCGGGAGAATCAATGAGCAGTTCTTC. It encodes CASSLRSSGRINEQFF. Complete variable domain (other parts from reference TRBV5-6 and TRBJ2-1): DAGVTQSPTHLIKTRGQQVTLRCSPKSGHDTVSWYQQALGQGPQFIFQYYEEEERQRGNFPDRFSGHQFPNYSSELNVNALLLGDSALYLCASSLRSSGRINEQFFGPGTRLTVL.

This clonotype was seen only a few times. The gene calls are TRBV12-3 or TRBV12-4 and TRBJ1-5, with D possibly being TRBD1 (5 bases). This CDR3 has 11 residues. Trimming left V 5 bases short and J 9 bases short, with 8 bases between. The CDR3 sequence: CASSPGGPQHF. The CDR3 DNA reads TGTGCCAGCAGTCCGGGGGGGCCCCAGCATTTT.

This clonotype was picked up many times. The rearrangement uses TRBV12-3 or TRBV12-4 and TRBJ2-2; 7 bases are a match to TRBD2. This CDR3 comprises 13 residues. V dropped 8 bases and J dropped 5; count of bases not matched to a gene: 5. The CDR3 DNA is TGTGCCAGCTCACGGGGGGTTACCGGGGAGCTGTTTTTT. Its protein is CASSRGVTGELFF.

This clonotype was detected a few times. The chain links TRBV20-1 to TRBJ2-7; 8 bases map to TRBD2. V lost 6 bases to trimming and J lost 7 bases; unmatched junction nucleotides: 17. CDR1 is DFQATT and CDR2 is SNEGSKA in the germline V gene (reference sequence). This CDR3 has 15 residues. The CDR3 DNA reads TGCAGTGCCCCCGAGGAAGCGGGGGTAGGGTGGGAGCAGTACTTC. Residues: CSAPEEAGVGWEQYF.

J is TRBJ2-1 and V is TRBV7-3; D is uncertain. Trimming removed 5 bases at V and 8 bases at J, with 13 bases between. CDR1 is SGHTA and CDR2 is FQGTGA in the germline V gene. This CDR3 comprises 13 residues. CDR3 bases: TGTGCCAGCAGCCCCGCCCTTGGTGATGAGCAGTTCTTC. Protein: CASSPALGDEQFF. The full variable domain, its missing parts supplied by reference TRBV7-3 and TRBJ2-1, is GAGVSQTPSNKVTEKGKYVELRCDPISGHTALYWYRQSLGQGPEFLIYFQGTGAADDSGLPNDRFFAVRPEGSVSTLKIQRTERGDSAVYLCASSPALGDEQFFGPGTRLTVL.